This T cell receptor beta chain was recovered during a study of radiation and T cells in renal cell carcinoma (dated by TCRdb to about 2020). General notes on the study: In total, about 50 samples underwent TCR beta sequencing: about 26 tumors plus 27 peripheral blood samples. Across all 50 or so samples, 4,016,671 unique CDR3 nucleotide sequences, encoding roughly 3 million unique CDR3 amino acid sequences, were identified. The final blood draw took place at 4 weeks after radiation, the same time as nephrectomy.

Following the manufacturer's recommendations, the immunoSEQ kit was used to generate TCR beta libraries from genomic DNA. For library preparation, a first multiplex PCR was performed with proprietary primers, followed by a second PCR in which unique barcodes were added, and bead cleanups were performed after each round. Each sample batch included a kit-provided positive control reaction and a negative control reaction. The final libraries were assessed on an Agilent 4200 TapeStation D1000 ScreenTape, pooled by volume, and quantified by qPCR. An Illumina NextSeq500 fitted with a MidOutput 150-cycle cartridge performed the sequencing, running 156 Read1 cycles and 15 Index1 cycles with the kit's custom primers. The pooled library was loaded at approximately 0.99 pM, and roughly 20% PhiX control was spiked in. For the original study's pipeline: The vendor-processed data were analyzed in R, and a clonotype was defined as all T cells that share the same CDR3 nucleotide sequence. For clone abundance analyses, frequencies were normalized to the 10,000 most abundant clones per sample. Before analysis, public T cell clones were removed, and these numbered fewer than five per sample on average. Tumor-enriched and baseline blood-enriched clonotypes were defined by at least a 32-fold difference in abundance between compartments. A beta-binomial differential abundance model was used to identify clonotypes that expanded or contracted between blood time points. Tumor-blood repertoire similarity was measured with the Baroni-Urbani and Buser coefficient, and groups were compared using two-tailed Wilcoxon tests in R. TCRdb took over this immuneACCESS table, retaining in-frame rearrangements with V and J assigned. Such tables are incomplete; in checked studies, under half of the missing clones stem from an unresolved V gene, and the remainder is unexplained. D and trimming were read from the DNA, whereas the V and J calls and clone size are those reported in that table. The sample table holds 150,000 or so clones, of which about 85% were seen once. 10% to 12% of the sample lies in the top ten.

According to the study, the label for this sample's time point signals: blood 4 weeks post-SBRT, at nephrectomy. This specimen's treatment or condition label, interpreted: 15 Gy SBRT to primary tumor, nephrectomy 4 weeks later. The samples were drawn from a clinical trial, where primary renal cell carcinomas were treated with 15 Gy of stereotactic body radiation therapy and then removed by nephrectomy 4 weeks afterward. To follow tumor-enriched clonotypes, serial peripheral blood was collected from radiation-treated patients at baseline and at 2 weeks and 4 weeks after SBRT. Every patient's renal cell carcinoma showed clear cell pathology. The QIAamp DNA Blood Mini Kit (Qiagen) was used to prepare genomic DNA for TCR sequencing. The analyses included just those samples that passed every quality control check. Overall results and qualifications from the work: With a single-armed trial design, the study had no way to address how radiation dose or scheduling affects the TCR repertoire. In blood, the top tumor clonotypes increased between baseline and 2 weeks post-radiation and then shrank by 4 weeks, which suggests that tumor-resident clones expanded only transiently. Blood repertoire dynamics were not followed beyond 4 weeks after treatment. Because pretreatment tumor biopsies were not available, the baseline intratumoral presence of clonotypes could not be determined.

About this clone: What antigen it recognizes has not been identified. Qualities for individual bases were not recorded, and no much larger clone is one base off.

After removal of 1 base from V and 6 bases from J, the junction retains 12 bases not matched to a gene. The CDR3 runs 17 amino acids, cysteine and phenylalanine included. Here the CDR3 DNA is all that survives: 51 bases in frame from base 1. The germline V gene specifies SGHTA as CDR1 and FQGNSA as CDR2. The receptor was isolated from a woman aged 45-59 years with renal cell carcinoma. The source was blood, collected from a patient whose treatment included radiotherapy and nephrectomy. The rearranged segments are TRBV7-2 and TRBJ1-2, with 9 central nucleotides matching TRBD1. The CDR3 here reads CASSLGGGQGRQDGYTF. The nucleotide sequence is given as TGTGCCAGCAGCTTAGGCGGGGGACAGGGCAGGCAGGATGGCTACACCTTC.